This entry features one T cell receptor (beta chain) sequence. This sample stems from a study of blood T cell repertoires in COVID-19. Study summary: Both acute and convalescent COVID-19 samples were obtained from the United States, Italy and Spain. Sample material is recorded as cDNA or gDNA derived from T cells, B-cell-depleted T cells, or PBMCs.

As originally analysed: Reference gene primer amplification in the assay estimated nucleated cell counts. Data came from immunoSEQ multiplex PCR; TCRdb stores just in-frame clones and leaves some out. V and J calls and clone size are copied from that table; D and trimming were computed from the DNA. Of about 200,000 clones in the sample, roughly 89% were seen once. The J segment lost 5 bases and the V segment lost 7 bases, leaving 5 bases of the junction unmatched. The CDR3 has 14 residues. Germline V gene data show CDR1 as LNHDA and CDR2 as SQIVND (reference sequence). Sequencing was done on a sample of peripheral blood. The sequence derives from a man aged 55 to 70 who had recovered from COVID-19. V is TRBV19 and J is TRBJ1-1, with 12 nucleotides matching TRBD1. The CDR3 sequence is CASNRDRGQTEAFF. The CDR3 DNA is TGTGCCAGTAACCGGGACAGGGGGCAAACTGAAGCTTTCTTT. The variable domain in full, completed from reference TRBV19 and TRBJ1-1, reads DGGITQSPKYLFRKEGQNVTLSCEQNLNHDAMYWYRQDPGQGLRLIYYSQIVNDFQKGDIAEGYSVSREKKESFPLTVTSAQKNPTAFYLCASNRDRGQTEAFFGQGTRLTVV.